The 13 T cell receptor beta chains below all came from one sample that was sequenced in a study of T cell changes during pregnancy in multiple sclerosis. Only in-frame clones appear in the TCRdb table, and some are missing; sequencing was by immunoSEQ multiplex PCR. The profile shows about 69,000 clones, just over 90% of them singletons. Sequences were derived from peripheral blood, sampled in the third trimester of pregnancy. Source of these receptors: a female donor with multiple sclerosis, enrolled in a pregnancy study.

The rearrangement joins TRBV30 to TRBJ1-2; 7 nucleotides line up with TRBD1. The CDR3 spans 15 residues. Unmatched junction bases numbered 10, after V lost 2 bases and J lost 4 bases. Germline V gene lookup returns CDR1 GTSNPN and CDR2 SVGIG (reference sequence). The CDR3 coding sequence is TGTGCCTGGAGTAAGCTAACAGGGGATCCCTATGGCTACACCTTC. Encoded protein: CAWSKLTGDPYGYTF.

The chain joins TRBV2 to TRBJ2-3, with TRBD2 as a possible D gene (5 bases). The germline CDR1 and CDR2 sequences are SNHLY and FYNNEI. The CDR3 is 15 residues long. V was clipped by 6 bases and J by 3 bases, with 16 bases between them. The CDR3 DNA reads as TGTGCCAGCAGACTCGGGGTCGGCGGGACAGATACGCAGTATTTT. It translates to CASRLGVGGTDTQYF.

This clone has a single count. The chain links TRBV25-1 to TRBJ2-5; a weak D match, TRBD2 (5 bases). V dropped 2 bases and J dropped 2 bases, with 15 bases sitting between them. Germline V gene data show CDR1 as MGHDK and CDR2 as SYGVNS. The CDR3 runs to 16 residues. The CDR3 region is CASSEGERVFQETQYF. The CDR3 DNA sequence: TGTGCCAGCAGTGAAGGGGAGCGAGTTTTTCAAGAGACCCAGTACTTC.

This clone has a single count. The rearrangement uses TRBV13 and TRBJ2-7; D is ambiguous. The germline gives CDR1 PRHDT, CDR2 FYEKMQ (reference sequence). V lost 5 bases to trimming and J lost 4 bases, with 12 bases between them. The CDR3 contains 13 residues. CDR3 region: CASSPPSRYEQYF. CDR3 sequence (DNA): TGTGCCAGCAGCCCTCCTAGTCGGTACGAGCAGTACTTC. Full variable domain (rest looked up from reference TRBV13 and TRBJ2-7): AAGVIQSPRHLIKEKRETATLKCYPIPRHDTVYWYQQGPGQDPQFLISFYEKMQSDKGSIPDRFSAQQFSDYHSELNMSSLELGDSALYFCASSPPSRYEQYFGPGTRLTVT.

This sequence joins TRBV13 and TRBJ2-3; 9 nucleotides match TRBD2. The CDR3 contains 16 residues. Germline CDR1 is PRHDT and CDR2 is FYEKMQ (reference sequence). V was clipped by 3 bases and J by 0 bases; unmatched bases: 4. CDR3 amino acids: CASSLRLAVSTDTQYF. CDR3 DNA sequence: TGTGCCAGCAGCTTGAGACTAGCGGTAAGCACAGATACGCAGTATTTT.

The chain carries TRBV29-1 and TRBJ2-1, with 11 positions matching TRBD2. From germline, CDR1 is SQVTM and CDR2 ANQGSEA. The ends lost 1 base at V and 3 bases at J; junction bases unmatched: 2. The CDR3 extends over 15 amino acids. CDR3 nucleotides: TGCAGCGTTGAAGCTCTAGCGGGGGGCTACAATGAGCAGTTCTTC. Translated, it gives CSVEALAGGYNEQFF.

V is TRBV7-2 and J is TRBJ2-3; 8 bases agree with TRBD2. The V gene end was trimmed by 0 bases and the J gene end by 2 bases; junction bases not matched to a gene: 4. Germline V gene lookup returns CDR1 SGHTA and CDR2 FQGNSA. CDR3 length: 16 residues. The CDR3 sequence is CASSLAVTSDTDTQYF. CDR3 nucleotide sequence: TGTGCCAGCAGCTTAGCCGTGACTAGCGACACAGATACGCAGTATTTT.

V is TRBV5-5 and J is TRBJ2-3; 13 bases match TRBD2. This CDR3 is built from 18 residues. Trimming at V came to 4 bases and at J to 0 bases, leaving 8 bases not matched to a gene. The germline CDR1 and CDR2 sequences are SGHKS and YYEKEE (reference sequence). The CDR3 DNA reads as TGTGCCAGCAGCACCGTGGGACTAGCGGGGACTAGCACAGATACGCAGTATTTT. This gives the protein CASSTVGLAGTSTDTQYF.

This chain joins TRBV7-3 and TRBJ1-2; 9 bases agree with TRBD1. This CDR3 has 13 amino acids. CDR1 is SGHTA and CDR2 is FQGTGA in the germline V gene. With 5 bases clipped from V and 6 bases from J, the junction kept 4 bases outside the gene matches. This CDR3 is CASSTRTGDGYTF. The CDR3 bases are TGTGCCAGCAGCACCCGGACAGGGGATGGCTACACCTTC.

The table lists this clone with a count of one. The chain uses TRBV5-5 and TRBJ1-2; no firm D call. Per germline, CDR1 SGHKS and CDR2 YYEKEE (reference sequence). Trimming pared 1 base from V and 4 bases from J, leaving 14 bases between. The CDR3 is 15 residues long. CDR3 sequence reads: CASSLTVEFRYGYTF. CDR3 nucleotide sequence: TGTGCCAGCAGCTTGACAGTTGAGTTCCGCTATGGCTACACCTTC. Full variable domain (missing parts from reference TRBV5-5 and TRBJ1-2): DAGVTQSPTHLIKTRGQQVTLRCSPISGHKSVSWYQQVLGQGPQFIFQYYEKEERGRGNFPDRFSARQFPNYSSELNVNALLLGDSALYLCASSLTVEFRYGYTFGSGTRLTVV.

The chain carries TRBV18 and TRBJ2-5; TRBD2 aligns across 10 bases. The germline V gene encodes CDR1 KGHSH and CDR2 LQKENI. J gave up 4 bases and V 0 bases, and 2 bases lay outside the gene matches. The CDR3 contains 15 residues. CDR3 protein: CASSPPSSGGETQYF. For the CDR3, the DNA is TGTGCCAGCTCACCACCCTCTAGCGGGGGAGAGACCCAGTACTTC.

CDR3 DNA: TGTGCCAGCAGCGTAGGCCTGGGCCTGGGCTATGGCTACACCTTC. This sequence encodes CASSVGLGLGYGYTF. The V call is TRBV9, the J call TRBJ1-2; unclear D gene. The germline V gene encodes CDR1 SGDLS and CDR2 YYNGEE. The CDR3 has 15 residues. The ends were cut back, 0 bases at V and 4 bases at J, with 13 bases in the middle.

The V and J genes are TRBV5-1 and TRBJ2-7; TRBD1 might be the D (5 bases). The CDR3 extends over 13 amino acids. V dropped 0 bases and J dropped 7 bases, with 11 bases sitting between them. Per the germline V gene, CDR1 is SGHRS and CDR2 is YFSETQ. This CDR3 reads CASSLETRGEQYF. CDR3 DNA sequence: TGCGCCAGCAGCTTGGAGACAAGGGGTGAGCAGTACTTC.